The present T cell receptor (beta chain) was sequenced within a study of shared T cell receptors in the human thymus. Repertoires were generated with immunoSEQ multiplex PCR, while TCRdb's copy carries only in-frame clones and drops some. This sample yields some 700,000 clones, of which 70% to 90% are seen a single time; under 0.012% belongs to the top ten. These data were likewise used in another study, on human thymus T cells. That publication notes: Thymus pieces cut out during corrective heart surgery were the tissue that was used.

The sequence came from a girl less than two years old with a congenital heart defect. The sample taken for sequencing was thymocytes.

Written as DNA, the CDR3 is TGTGCCAGCCCGGGGGGGGGAGAGCAGTACTTC. Its protein product is CASPGGGEQYF. The chain is built from TRBV21-1 and TRBJ2-7; TRBD2, the D gene given by the table, was not confirmed from the DNA. TRBV21-1 is a pseudogene. The CDR3 contains 11 residues.